The 8 T cell receptor beta chains below were found in one sample sequenced in a study of T cell repertoires in cytomegalovirus infection. A single record per CDR3 protein comes from TCRdb applying MiXCR to the reads. The sample consists of approximately 1,000,000 distinct CDR3 sequences, approximately 31% of them appearing once. These receptors' antigens are unknown. The sequenced sample was cultured CD8+ T cells from PBMCs, obtained from culture after CMV antigen stimulation. The receptor set was obtained from a human donor in good health (CMV status not recorded). Some clones in this sample may be carry-over from other donors' samples.

The rearrangement links TRBV6-6 to TRBJ1-2, with D perhaps TRBD1 (5 bases). Trimming cost V 8 bases and J 8 bases, with 12 bases left between them. The CDR3 runs 11 residues. Germline CDR1 is MNHNY and CDR2 is SVGAGI (reference sequence). CDR3 residues: CASLGTGGYTF. The CDR3, as DNA: TGTGCCAGCCTCGGGACTGGGGGCTACACCTTC.

The V and J genes are TRBV19 and TRBJ1-1, with 9 bases lining up with TRBD1. The J segment lost 5 bases and the V segment lost 5 bases, leaving 9 bases of the junction unmatched. Germline lookup yields CDR1 LNHDA and CDR2 SQIVND (reference sequence). This CDR3 has 15 amino acids. This CDR3 reads CASSAWTGDGTEAFF. CDR3 DNA: TGTGCCAGTAGTGCCTGGACAGGGGATGGGACTGAAGCTTTCTTT.

This clonotype was seen only a few times. J is TRBJ2-1 and V is TRBV27, with D possibly called TRBD1 or TRBD2 (5 bases each). Germline V lookup: CDR1 MNHEY, CDR2 SMNVEV (reference sequence). The CDR3 is 16 residues long. V was pared by 5 bases and J by 0 bases, with 14 bases between. CDR3 loop: CASSNPRGYSYNEQFF. The CDR3 DNA reads as TGTGCCAGCAGTAACCCGAGGGGTTACTCCTACAATGAGCAGTTCTTC.

This clonotype was seen a handful of times. The CDR3 DNA reads as TGTGCCAGCAGTTACAACCTCCAAGAGACCCAGTACTTC. This gives the protein CASSYNLQETQYF. The chain combines TRBV6-6 with TRBJ2-5; D ambiguous. Germline loops: CDR1 MNHNY, CDR2 SVGAGI (reference sequence). The CDR3 is 13 residues long. The V end lost 2 bases, the J end lost 1 base, and 5 bases lay between the germline ends.

The chain joins TRBV5-6 to TRBJ2-1; D might be TRBD1 or TRBD2, each matching 8 bases. Trimming took 3 bases from V and 3 from J, leaving 19 bases between them. This CDR3 is 17 amino acids long. The V gene's germline CDR1 is SGHDT and CDR2 YYEEEE. CDR3 DNA sequence: TGTGCCAGCAGCTCCCCGGGGGGGGACAGGTTCTACAATGAGCAGTTCTTC. This codes for CASSSPGGDRFYNEQFF.

In its sample, this clonotype was seen a few times. In DNA form, the CDR3 reads TGTGCCAGCAGCTTAGTCAGGGGGTCGGCTGAAGCTTTCTTT. Amino acid sequence: CASSLVRGSAEAFF. V is TRBV7-9 and J is TRBJ1-1; 7 bases align to TRBD1. This CDR3 contains 14 residues. Germline loops: CDR1 SEHNR, CDR2 FQNEAQ (reference sequence). Trimming removed 1 base from V and 6 bases from J; junction bases left unmatched: 5.

This clonotype was observed many times. V is TRBV11-2 and J is TRBJ2-5; the D is unclear. Germline V CDR1 and CDR2: SGHAT, FQNNGV. The V and J ends lost 8 bases and 5 bases respectively, with 15 bases between them. This CDR3 contains 13 residues. CDR3 loop: CASSGQSKETQYF. CDR3 bases: TGTGCCAGCTCTGGGCAATCAAAGGAGACCCAGTACTTC.

V is TRBV5-1 and J is TRBJ2-2; D remains ambiguous. Deletions cut 0 bases from V and 7 bases from J, with 13 bases between. This CDR3 is 15 amino acids long. CDR1 is SGHRS and CDR2 is YFSETQ in the germline V gene. This CDR3 reads CASSLALDAGGELFF. CDR3 nucleotide sequence: TGCGCCAGCAGCTTGGCCTTAGACGCAGGCGGGGAGCTGTTTTTT.